This passage covers 19 T cell receptor beta chains from one sample sequenced in a study of T cells after yellow fever vaccination. TCRdb used MiXCR to reprocess the 5' RACE reads, holding one entry per CDR3 protein. The sample lists roughly 65,000 distinct CDR3 sequences, 5% to 6.5% occurring once. This specimen was CD4+ T cells sorted from PBMCs, taken roughly 15 days after the first yellow fever vaccination. Source of these receptors: a man in his late teens or twenties who received the YFV17D yellow fever vaccine.

This clonotype was counted at least ten times. The chain couples TRBV20-1 to TRBJ2-2, with 14 bases fitting TRBD2. Germline assignment: CDR1 DFQATT and CDR2 SNEGSKA (reference sequence). The V segment lost 2 bases and the J segment 6 bases; nucleotides outside the gene matches: 17. The CDR3 has 20 amino acids. The DNA for the CDR3 is TGCAGTGCTAGACCCTCTTCCGGGACTAGCGGGGGAAGGTGGGCCGGGGAGCTGTTTTTT. Encoded protein: CSARPSSGTSGGRWAGELFF.

This clonotype has a count of ten or more. The genes are TRBV5-1 and TRBJ2-1; 9 bases align to TRBD2. CDR3 length equals 15 residues. J gave up 5 bases and V 2 bases, and 5 bases lay outside the gene matches. CDR1 and CDR2 (germline): SGHRS, YFSETQ. This CDR3 is CASSFGGGAHNEQFF. The CDR3 nucleotides read TGCGCCAGCAGCTTCGGCGGGGGGGCCCACAATGAGCAGTTCTTC.

The chain employs TRBV19 and TRBJ1-5, with TRBD1 as a possible D gene (5 bases). With 3 bases removed from V and 5 bases from J, the gap between germline ends came to 17 bases. This CDR3 contains 16 residues. Germline lookup yields CDR1 LNHDA and CDR2 SQIVND (reference sequence). CDR3 sequence: CASSMLGRGEDQPQHF. The CDR3 bases are TGTGCCAGTAGTATGTTAGGTCGAGGGGAGGATCAGCCCCAGCATTTT.

This clonotype was found many times. V gene TRBV6-5 combines with J gene TRBJ1-1, with a tentative D call TRBD1 (5 bases). Germline-derived CDR1 and CDR2 are MNHEY and SVGAGI. The CDR3 has 15 amino acids. Trimming took 0 bases from V and 1 from J, leaving 9 bases between them. The CDR3, as DNA: TGTGCCAGCAGTTACTCAATCAGGGCGAACACTGAAGCTTTCTTT. Translation: CASSYSIRANTEAFF.

In this sample, this clonotype turned up many times. The V and J genes are TRBV20-1 and TRBJ1-5; D is uncertain. Deletions cut 6 bases from V and 0 bases from J, with 12 bases between. Germline loops: CDR1 DFQATT, CDR2 SNEGSKA (reference sequence). There are 14 residues in the CDR3. The CDR3 nucleotides are TGCAGTGCGAAGTCGGGGATTAGCAATCAGCCCCAGCATTTT. Its protein is CSAKSGISNQPQHF.

This clonotype showed up many times. The DNA of the CDR3 is TGTGCCAGCAAGGGACAGGGATTTGGGTCACCCCTCCACTTT. Translation gives CASKGQGFGSPLHF. This chain links TRBV12-3 or TRBV12-4 with TRBJ1-6, with 9 bases lining up with TRBD1. V gave up 7 bases and J gave up 10 bases; unmatched junction bases: 8. This CDR3 spans 14 amino acids.

About this clonotype itself: A much larger clone sits a single nucleotide away, making a read error possible. The gene calls are TRBV6-2 or TRBV6-3 and TRBJ1-6, with no clear D. V lost 10 bases, J lost 10 bases, and 11 bases lay in between. The CDR3 extends over 11 amino acids. In germline, CDR1 is MNHEY, CDR2 SVGEGT. CDR3 DNA sequence: TGTGCCACCAGCCGAGGGTCACCCCTCCACTTT. It is translated as CATSRGSPLHF.

This clonotype was counted many times. The chain employs TRBV4-3 and TRBJ1-5; the D is unclear. The V gene's germline CDR1 is LGHNA and CDR2 YSLEER. The CDR3 has 13 amino acids. V was clipped by 0 bases and J by 7 bases, with 7 bases between them. This CDR3 is CASSQDQWQPQHF. The CDR3 coding sequence is TGCGCCAGCAGCCAAGATCAGTGGCAGCCCCAGCATTTT.

The chain is built from TRBV30 and TRBJ1-1; no reliable D call. The V end was cut by 0 bases, the J end by 2 bases, with 16 bases between. Germline CDR1 GTSNPN, CDR2 SVGIG (reference sequence). The CDR3 totals 16 residues. The CDR3 DNA is TGTGCCTGGAGTGTTACCCACGGCGGAACAAACACTGAAGCTTTCTTT. This gives the protein CAWSVTHGGTNTEAFF.

This clonotype was recorded at least ten times. The chain combines TRBV5-1 with TRBJ1-4, with D uncertain. CDR1 and CDR2 from the germline V gene are SGHRS and YFSETQ. The CDR3 runs 14 residues. Trimming left V 4 bases short and J 0 bases short, with 7 bases between. The CDR3 protein is CASSPRATNEKLFF. DNA of the CDR3: TGCGCCAGCAGCCCCCGGGCAACTAATGAAAAACTGTTTTTT.

The sample holds many counts of this clonotype. This sequence joins TRBV18 and TRBJ1-2, with TRBD1 as a possible D gene (6 bases). V gave up 2 bases and J gave up 6 bases, with 10 bases separating them. From germline, CDR1 is KGHSH and CDR2 LQKENI. The CDR3 sequence is 13 residues long. The DNA for the CDR3 is TGTGCCAGCTCACCAAGAGCAGGGGATGGCTACACCTTC. It encodes CASSPRAGDGYTF.

The table lists this clonotype with many counts. This chain joins TRBV18 and TRBJ2-3; tentatively, D is TRBD1 (6 bases). The CDR3 spans 14 residues. V lost 0 bases and J lost 5, with 9 bases in between. Germline loops: CDR1 KGHSH, CDR2 LQKENI. CDR3: CASSPPEGVDTQYF. For the CDR3, the DNA is TGTGCCAGCTCACCACCCGAGGGGGTAGATACGCAGTATTTT.

This clonotype was counted many times. The chain carries TRBV12-3 or TRBV12-4 and TRBJ2-3; 9 bases are shared with TRBD1. The CDR3 contains 14 residues. The V segment lost 5 bases and the J segment 2 bases; nucleotides outside the gene matches: 2. CDR3 sequence reads: CASSRDRVTDTQYF. CDR3 nucleotides: TGTGCCAGCAGTCGGGACAGGGTCACAGATACGCAGTATTTT.

This clonotype was picked up many times. The CDR3 sequence is CASSLLDGRMSGELFF. For the CDR3, the DNA is TGTGCCAGCAGCTTGCTGGACGGCCGTATGAGCGGGGAGCTGTTTTTT. V gene TRBV11-2 combines with J gene TRBJ2-2; D uncertain. The V end lost 3 bases, the J end lost 7 bases, and 18 bases lay between the germline ends. The CDR3 is 16 residues long. The V gene's germline CDR1 is SGHAT and CDR2 FQNNGV.

This clonotype occurred many times. V usage is TRBV18 and J usage is TRBJ1-1; D uncertain. The V and J ends lost 5 bases and 7 bases respectively, with 8 bases between them. In germline, CDR1 is KGHSH, CDR2 LQKENI. The CDR3 is 11 residues long. The CDR3 coding sequence is TGTGCCAGCTCAGAACGGAGTGAAGCTTTCTTT. This gives the protein CASSERSEAFF.

This clonotype came up many times. The V call is TRBV7-3, the J call TRBJ2-5; 8 bases are a match to TRBD1. V shed 5 bases and J 5 bases; nucleotides not matched to a gene: 4. CDR3 size: 13 residues. The germline V gene has CDR1 SGHTA and CDR2 FQGTGA. The CDR3 spells CASSPGGRETQYF. Here the CDR3 DNA reads TGTGCCAGCAGCCCAGGGGGCCGGGAGACCCAGTACTTC.

This clonotype was found many times. The junction departs from the called germline gene at one end, perhaps through a read error. The chain combines TRBV3-1 with TRBJ1-6; tentative D call: TRBD1 (5 bases). The germline V gene encodes CDR1 LGHDT and CDR2 YNNKEL (reference sequence). This CDR3 comprises 12 residues. For the CDR3, the DNA is TGTGCCAGCAGCTTCACGCAGCGGGACCTAAACTTT. Its protein is CASSFTQRDLNF.

This clonotype showed up many times. The V call is TRBV28, the J call TRBJ2-7; no clear D. This CDR3 is built from 12 residues. V was shortened by 6 bases and J by 1 base, with 7 bases between the two germline ends. Germline V gene lookup returns CDR1 MDHEN and CDR2 SYDVKM. The CDR3 protein is CASRTGSYEQYV. CDR3 DNA sequence: TGTGCCAGCAGAACGGGTTCCTACGAGCAGTACGTC.

This clonotype was counted ten times or more. The V call is TRBV27, the J call TRBJ1-6; 10 bases map to TRBD1. The CDR3 spans 13 residues. Looked up from germline, CDR1 is MNHEY and CDR2 is SMNVEV (reference sequence). After removal of 9 bases from V and 7 bases from J, the junction contained 3 bases not matched to a gene. The CDR3 region is CARRDRGNSPLHF. DNA for the CDR3: TGTGCCAGACGGGACAGGGGAAATTCACCCCTCCACTTT.